This section outlines one T cell receptor beta chain sequence together with its context. Its antigen is currently unknown. The CDR3 is made up of 15 amino acids. Trimming stripped 2 bases from V and 5 bases from J, with 15 bases between. Per germline, CDR1 GTSNPN and CDR2 SVGIG (reference sequence). This specimen comes from a study of cytomegalovirus exposure and HLA in healthy donors. Study summary: Some 200 million T cells yielded some 120 million unique TCR beta sequences in earlier analysis. The study's findings and limits: Cytomegalovirus status, reportedly, was diagnosed with high specificity and sensitivity by the classifier.

This PCR relied on a set of 60 Vbeta primers and 13 Jbeta primers. Libraries were prepared by immunoSEQ multiplex PCR; TCRdb keeps only in-frame clonotypes and omits some of them. The table records 200,000 to 250,000 clones, roughly 80% of them present only once. The TCR comes from a male donor in good health and CMV-seronegative. Specimen: PBMCs. The rearrangement links TRBV30 to TRBJ1-4; D possibly corresponds to TRBD1 (6 bases). CDR3 in DNA: TGTGCCTGGAGTCAAGGACAGAGCACCAATGAAAAACTGTTTTTT. It encodes CAWSQGQSTNEKLFF.